This T cell receptor (beta chain) was sequenced in a study of T-cell reconstitution after alpha-beta-depleted transplantation in children. Unique molecular identifiers featured in how the TCRbeta library was prepared. TCRdb reprocessed the PCR reads with MiXCR, giving one entry per CDR3 protein. The sample lists 300,000 to 400,000 distinct CDR3 sequences, 15% to 20% seen once, with around 43% in the top ten. This clonotype came up a few times. V gave up 3 bases and J gave up 2 bases, with 5 bases separating them. The germline CDR1 and CDR2 sequences are DFQATT and SNEGSKA (reference sequence). CDR3 length: 11 amino acids.

The rearrangement joins TRBV20-1 to TRBJ2-7; D is ambiguous. The receptor was isolated from a male patient aged 2-15 years who had a stem cell transplant for acute lymphoblastic leukemia, so the T cells may come from the graft donor. The source was PBMCs, mostly from graft donor cells, collected 360 days after TCRalphabeta/CD19-depleted stem cell transplant. The CDR3 bases are TGCAGTGCTAGCGTGCCCTACGAGCAGTACTTC. It encodes CSASVPYEQYF.